These 12 T cell receptor beta chains were sequenced from one sample in a study of neurological immune-mediated disorders. TCRdb analysed the 5' RACE reads with MiXCR anew, one entry per CDR3 protein. The data hold some 83,000 distinct CDR3 sequences, with 2.5% to 3% observed a single time. Sequenced input: PBMCs. The receptor source for this set is a young woman with multiple sclerosis.

The table lists this clonotype with many counts. The chain couples TRBV12-3 or TRBV12-4 to TRBJ2-2, with D unclear. With 5 bases removed from V and 8 bases from J, the gap between germline ends came to 12 bases. This CDR3 has 13 amino acids. CDR3 bases: TGTGCCAGCAGTCCCCAAGTGGGGGGGGAGCTGTTTTTT. This codes for CASSPQVGGELFF.

This clonotype came up many times. The chain recombines TRBV5-5 with TRBJ2-7; D is tentatively TRBD1 or TRBD2 (7 bases each). Looked up from germline, CDR1 is SGHKS and CDR2 is YYEKEE (reference sequence). Trimming cost V 0 bases and J 5 bases, with 30 bases left between them. The CDR3 consists of 20 residues. CDR3 sequence: CASSLEGGGQKYFPGDEQYF. CDR3 coding DNA: TGTGCCAGCAGCTTGGAGGGGGGGGGACAGAAATACTTCCCCGGGGACGAGCAGTACTTC.

This clonotype has at least ten counts. V and J are TRBV12-3 or TRBV12-4 and TRBJ2-2; a weak D match, TRBD2 (6 bases). This CDR3 has 15 amino acids. V lost 7 bases and J lost 2, with 14 bases in between. Written as DNA, the CDR3 is TGTGCCAGCATCGGTGGGGGGATAAACACCGGGGAGCTGTTTTTT. Protein sequence: CASIGGGINTGELFF.

This clonotype was recorded many times. The genes are TRBV4-1 and TRBJ1-4, with D perhaps matching TRBD1 (6 bases). In germline, CDR1 is MGHRA, CDR2 YSYEKL. This CDR3 has 16 amino acids. Trimming stripped 6 bases from V and 4 bases from J, with 18 bases between. Here the CDR3 DNA reads TGCGCCAGCAGTTTTATTCGGACAGCAGTTAATGAAAAACTGTTTTTT. The encoded protein is CASSFIRTAVNEKLFF.

This clonotype was detected ten times or more. The chain employs TRBV7-2 and TRBJ2-1; D is ambiguous. CDR3 length equals 15 residues. The V gene's germline CDR1 is SGHTA and CDR2 FQGNSA. V was cut by 1 base and J by 0 bases, with 7 bases left in between. The CDR3 protein is CASSLGASSYNEQFF. CDR3 in DNA: TGTGCCAGCAGCTTAGGGGCTAGCTCCTACAATGAGCAGTTCTTC.

Many counts were recorded for this clonotype. This rearrangement joins TRBV7-2 to TRBJ1-1; the match to TRBD1 covers 7 bases. The CDR3 extends over 15 amino acids. Per the germline V gene, CDR1 is SGHTA and CDR2 is FQGNSA. Unmatched junction bases numbered 6, after V lost 1 base and J lost 4 bases. The CDR3 spells CASSLEGAVGTEAFF. In DNA, the CDR3 is TGTGCCAGCAGCTTAGAGGGGGCTGTCGGCACTGAAGCTTTCTTT.

This clonotype was seen only a few times. The rearrangement links TRBV18 to TRBJ2-3, with 13 bases identical to TRBD2. Germline values: CDR1 KGHSH, CDR2 LQKENI. The CDR3 totals 14 residues. The V segment lost 3 bases and the J segment 13 bases; nucleotides outside the gene matches: 7. The CDR3 protein is CASSPLGLAGDEYF. CDR3 nucleotides: TGTGCCAGCTCACCCCTCGGACTAGCGGGAGACGAGTATTTT. The variable domain in full, with the rest retrieved from reference TRBV18 and TRBJ2-3, is NAGVMQNPRHLVRRRGQEARLRCSPMKGHSHVYWYRQLPEEGLKFMVYLQKENIIDESGMPKERFSAEFPKEGPSILRIQQVVRGDSAAYFCASSPLGLAGDEYFGPGTRLTVL.

This clonotype was seen many times. In DNA, the CDR3 is TGTGCCACCAGTGAGCTAGCGGGAGATTTAAATACGCAGTATTTT. Translated, it gives CATSELAGDLNTQYF. The genes are TRBV24-1 and TRBJ2-3; 10 nucleotides align to TRBD2. This CDR3 has 15 residues. Germline trimming cut 4 bases from V and 7 bases from J; bases unmatched to any gene: 7. Germline V gene lookup returns CDR1 KGHDR and CDR2 SFDVKD.

This clonotype has at least ten counts. This rearrangement joins TRBV9 to TRBJ2-7, with 15 bases lining up with TRBD2. The J segment lost 7 bases and the V segment lost 5 bases, leaving 7 bases of the junction unmatched. The CDR3 contains 15 residues. Germline V gene data show CDR1 as SGDLS and CDR2 as YYNGEE. The CDR3 sequence is CASSPGTSGRYEQYF. The CDR3 nucleotides read TGTGCCAGCAGTCCCGGGACTAGCGGGAGGTATGAGCAGTACTTC.

There are many counts of this clonotype. V and J are TRBV4-3 and TRBJ2-5; D remains ambiguous. Trimming stripped 0 bases from V and 7 bases from J, with 6 bases between. The CDR3 has 12 residues. The germline gives CDR1 LGHNA, CDR2 YSLEER. Written as DNA, the CDR3 is TGCGCCAGCAGCCAAGATCAAAGGACCCAGTACTTC. Translating it yields CASSQDQRTQYF.

CDR3 coding DNA: TGTGCCAGCAGCCCCGGACAAGCCTCGAACACCGGGGAGCTGTTTTTT. It specifies CASSPGQASNTGELFF. The V call is TRBV11-2, the J call TRBJ2-2; tentative D call: TRBD1 (5 bases). Looked up from germline, CDR1 is SGHAT and CDR2 is FQNNGV. The CDR3 spans 16 residues. V lost 5 bases and J 0 bases, leaving 13 bases between the germline ends.

This clonotype was detected many times. V usage is TRBV5-1 and J usage is TRBJ2-5; possible D gene TRBD2, 6 bases. CDR1 and CDR2 (germline): SGHRS, YFSETQ. V was shortened by 3 bases and J by 2 bases, with 11 bases between the two germline ends. This CDR3 is 14 amino acids long. CDR3 bases: TGCGCCAGCAGCTCGGCGGGGATGCAAGAGACCCAGTACTTC. Translated, it gives CASSSAGMQETQYF.